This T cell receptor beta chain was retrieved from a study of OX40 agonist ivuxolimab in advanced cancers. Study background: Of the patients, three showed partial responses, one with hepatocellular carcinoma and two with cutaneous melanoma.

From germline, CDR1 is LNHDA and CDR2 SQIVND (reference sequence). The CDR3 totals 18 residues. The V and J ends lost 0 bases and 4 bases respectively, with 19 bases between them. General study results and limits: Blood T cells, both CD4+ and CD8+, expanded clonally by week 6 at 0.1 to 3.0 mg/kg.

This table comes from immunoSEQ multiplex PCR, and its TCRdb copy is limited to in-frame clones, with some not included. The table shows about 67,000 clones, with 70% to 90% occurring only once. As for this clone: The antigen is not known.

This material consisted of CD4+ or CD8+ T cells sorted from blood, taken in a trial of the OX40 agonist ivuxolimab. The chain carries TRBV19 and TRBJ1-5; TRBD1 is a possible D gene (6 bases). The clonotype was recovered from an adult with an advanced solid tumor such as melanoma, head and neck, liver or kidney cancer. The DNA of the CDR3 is TGTGCCAGTAGTATAGATCTTATCCCAGGGGCTGTAAATCAGCCCCAGCATTTT. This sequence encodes CASSIDLIPGAVNQPQHF.